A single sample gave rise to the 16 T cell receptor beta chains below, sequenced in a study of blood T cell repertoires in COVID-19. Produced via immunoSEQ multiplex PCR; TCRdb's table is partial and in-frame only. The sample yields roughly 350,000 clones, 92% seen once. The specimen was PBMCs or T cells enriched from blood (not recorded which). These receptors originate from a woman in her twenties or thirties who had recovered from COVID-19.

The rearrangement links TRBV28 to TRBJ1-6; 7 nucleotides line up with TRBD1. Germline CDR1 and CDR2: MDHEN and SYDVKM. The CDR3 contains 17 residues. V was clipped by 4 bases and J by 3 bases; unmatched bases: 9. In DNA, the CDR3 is TGTGCCAGCAGTTCACCTCGGACAGGTGGCTATAATTCACCCCTCCACTTT. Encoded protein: CASSSPRTGGYNSPLHF.

CDR3: CAIRGTGNTEAFF. CDR3 sequence (DNA): TGTGCCATCAGAGGGACAGGGAACACTGAAGCTTTCTTT. The rearrangement links TRBV10-3 to TRBJ1-1; 8 bases map to TRBD1. CDR1 ENHRY and CDR2 SYGVKD come from the germline V gene. The CDR3 has 13 residues. After removal of 6 bases from V and 1 base from J, the junction contained 1 base not matched to a gene.

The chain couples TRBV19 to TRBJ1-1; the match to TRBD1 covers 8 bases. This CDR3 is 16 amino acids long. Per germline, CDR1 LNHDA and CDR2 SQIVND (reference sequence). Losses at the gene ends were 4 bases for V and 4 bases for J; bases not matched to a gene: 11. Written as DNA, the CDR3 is TGTGCCAGTAGTAAGACAGGGGCGGTTACTGCCACTGAAGCTTTCTTT. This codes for CASSKTGAVTATEAFF.

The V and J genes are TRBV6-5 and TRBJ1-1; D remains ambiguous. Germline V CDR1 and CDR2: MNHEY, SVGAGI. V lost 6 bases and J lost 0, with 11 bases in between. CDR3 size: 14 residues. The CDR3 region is CASRVALLNTEAFF. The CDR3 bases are TGTGCCAGCAGGGTAGCGCTTTTGAACACTGAAGCTTTCTTT.

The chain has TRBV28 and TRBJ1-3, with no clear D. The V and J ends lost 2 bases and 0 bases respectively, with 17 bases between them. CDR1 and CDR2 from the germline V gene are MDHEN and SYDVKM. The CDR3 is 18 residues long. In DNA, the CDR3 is TGTGCCAGCAGTTTAACAATTATACAGTATAACTCTGGAAACACCATATATTTT. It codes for CASSLTIIQYNSGNTIYF.

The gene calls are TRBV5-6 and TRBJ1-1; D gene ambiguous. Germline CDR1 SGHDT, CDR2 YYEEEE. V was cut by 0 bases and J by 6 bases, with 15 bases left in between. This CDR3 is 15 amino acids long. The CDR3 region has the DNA TGTGCCAGCAGCTTGGCCTGGGCCTTCGGTTCTGAAGCTTTCTTT. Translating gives CASSLAWAFGSEAFF.

The DNA for the CDR3 is TGTGCCAGTCCCTTGAGGCGGGCCAGCACAGATACGCAGTATTTT. Its translation: CASPLRRASTDTQYF. This rearrangement joins TRBV19 to TRBJ2-3; tentatively, D is TRBD2 (5 bases). Germline CDR1 is LNHDA and CDR2 is SQIVND (reference sequence). The germline V and J ends were trimmed by 8 bases and 0 bases, with 15 bases remaining between them. This CDR3 has 15 residues.

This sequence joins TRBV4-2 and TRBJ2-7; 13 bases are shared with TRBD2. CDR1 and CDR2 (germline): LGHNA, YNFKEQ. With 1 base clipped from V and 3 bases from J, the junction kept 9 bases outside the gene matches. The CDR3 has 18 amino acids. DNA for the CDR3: TGTGCCAGCAGCCAAGTGGGGACTAGCGGGACGGTATTCTACGAGCAGTACTTC. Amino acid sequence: CASSQVGTSGTVFYEQYF.

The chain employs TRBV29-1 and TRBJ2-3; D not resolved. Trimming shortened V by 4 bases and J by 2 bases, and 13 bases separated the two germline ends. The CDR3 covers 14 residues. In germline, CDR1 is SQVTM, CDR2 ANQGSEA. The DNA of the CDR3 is TGCAGCGTTGTTAACGGTCCCTTCACAGATACGCAGTATTTT. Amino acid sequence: CSVVNGPFTDTQYF.

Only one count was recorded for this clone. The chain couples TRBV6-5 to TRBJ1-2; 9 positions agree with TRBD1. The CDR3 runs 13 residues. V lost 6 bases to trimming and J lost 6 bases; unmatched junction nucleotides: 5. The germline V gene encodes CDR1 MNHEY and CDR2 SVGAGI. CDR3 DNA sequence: TGTGCCAGCAGAAGGACAGGGGATAATGGCTACACCTTC. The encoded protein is CASRRTGDNGYTF.

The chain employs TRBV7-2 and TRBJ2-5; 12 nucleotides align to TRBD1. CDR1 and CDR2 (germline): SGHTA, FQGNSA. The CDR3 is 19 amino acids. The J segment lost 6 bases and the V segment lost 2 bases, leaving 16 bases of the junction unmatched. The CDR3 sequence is CASSLLGSYGTGGAQTQYF. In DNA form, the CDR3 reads TGTGCCAGCAGCTTACTCGGGAGTTACGGGACAGGGGGCGCCCAGACCCAGTACTTC. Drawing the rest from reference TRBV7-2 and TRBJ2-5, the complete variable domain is GAGVSQSPSNKVTEKGKDVELRCDPISGHTALYWYRQSLGQGLEFLIYFQGNSAPDKSGLPSDRFSAERTGGSVSTLTIQRTQQEDSAVYLCASSLLGSYGTGGAQTQYFGPGTRLLVL.

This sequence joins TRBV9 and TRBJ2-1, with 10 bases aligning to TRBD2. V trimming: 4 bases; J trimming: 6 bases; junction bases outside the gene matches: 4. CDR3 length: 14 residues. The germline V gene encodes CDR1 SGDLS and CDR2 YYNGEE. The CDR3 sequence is CASSLAGVTNEQFF. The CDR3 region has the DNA TGTGCCAGCAGCCTAGCGGGGGTTACCAATGAGCAGTTCTTC.

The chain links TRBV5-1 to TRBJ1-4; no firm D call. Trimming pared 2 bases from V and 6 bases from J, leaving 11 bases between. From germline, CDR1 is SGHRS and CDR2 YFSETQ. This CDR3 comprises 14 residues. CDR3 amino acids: CASSFSGGDEKLFF. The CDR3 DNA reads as TGCGCCAGCAGCTTCTCGGGCGGGGATGAAAAACTGTTTTTT. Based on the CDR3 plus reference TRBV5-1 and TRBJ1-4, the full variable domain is KAGVTQTPRYLIKTRGQQVTLSCSPISGHRSVSWYQQTPGQGLQFLFEYFSETQRNKGNFPGRFSGRQFSNSRSEMNVSTLELGDSALYLCASSFSGGDEKLFFGSGTQLSVL.

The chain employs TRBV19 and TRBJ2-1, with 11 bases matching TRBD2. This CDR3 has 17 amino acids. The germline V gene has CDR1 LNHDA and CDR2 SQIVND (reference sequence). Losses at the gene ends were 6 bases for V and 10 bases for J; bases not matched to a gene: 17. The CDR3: CASRPPPASGRTGEQFF. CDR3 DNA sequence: TGTGCCAGTAGGCCTCCCCCCGCTAGCGGGAGGACGGGGGAGCAGTTCTTC.

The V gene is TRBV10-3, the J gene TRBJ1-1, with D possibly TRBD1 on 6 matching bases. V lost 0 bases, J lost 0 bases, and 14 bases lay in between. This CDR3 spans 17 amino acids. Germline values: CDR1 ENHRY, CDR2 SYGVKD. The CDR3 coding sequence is TGTGCCATCAGTGAGTCGGACAGCCTCGACATGAACACTGAAGCTTTCTTT. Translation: CAISESDSLDMNTEAFF.

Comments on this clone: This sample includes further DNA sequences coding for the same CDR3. The CDR3 bases are TGTGCCAGCAGTTTGTCCAGGGGGCCAGGGGAGACCCAGTACTTC. Protein product: CASSLSRGPGETQYF. The chain is built from TRBV27 and TRBJ2-5, with 8 positions matching TRBD1. Germline V gene data show CDR1 as MNHEY and CDR2 as SMNVEV (reference sequence). The length of the CDR3 is 15 residues. V lost 3 bases and J lost 5; bases outside the gene matches: 8.